The 27 T cell receptor beta chains below come from one sample, sequenced in a study of cytomegalovirus exposure and HLA in healthy donors. Amplification used 60 Vbeta primers and 13 Jbeta primers. Profiled with immunoSEQ multiplex PCR; TCRdb holds only in-frame clones, not every one. The sample records some 150,000 clones, less than 85% being singletons. Material: PBMCs. These receptors were collected from a man aged 45 to 65 in good health and CMV-seropositive.

By share, this clone counts as large. J is TRBJ2-7 and V is TRBV7-9; D gene ambiguous. Germline loops: CDR1 SEHNR, CDR2 FQNEAQ (reference sequence). The CDR3 sequence is 11 residues long. The ends were cut back, 1 base at V and 6 bases at J, with 4 bases in the middle. CDR3 sequence reads: CASSLVSEQYF. The DNA of the CDR3 is TGTGCCAGCAGCTTAGTCTCCGAGCAGTACTTC.

The J gene is TRBJ2-3, the V gene TRBV5-5; 7 nucleotides line up with TRBD1. J gave up 3 bases and V 1 base, and 2 bases lay outside the gene matches. The CDR3 spans 14 residues. The V gene's germline CDR1 is SGHKS and CDR2 YYEKEE (reference sequence). In DNA form, the CDR3 reads TGTGCCAGCAGCTTGCAACAGGGGACAGATACGCAGTATTTT. Amino acids: CASSLQQGTDTQYF. The variable domain in full, with the rest retrieved from reference TRBV5-5 and TRBJ2-3, is DAGVTQSPTHLIKTRGQQVTLRCSPISGHKSVSWYQQVLGQGPQFIFQYYEKEERGRGNFPDRFSARQFPNYSSELNVNALLLGDSALYLCASSLQQGTDTQYFGPGTRLTVL.

The chain joins TRBV5-4 to TRBJ2-3; TRBD2 matches at 14 bases. CDR1 is SGHNT and CDR2 is YYREEE in the germline V gene (reference sequence). The CDR3 is 15 residues long. V lost 5 bases and J lost 4; bases outside the gene matches: 3. CDR3 sequence reads: CASRPGLAGADTQYF. As DNA, the CDR3 is TGTGCCAGCAGACCGGGACTAGCGGGAGCAGATACGCAGTATTTT.

The chain has TRBV5-6 and TRBJ1-6; D ambiguous. Looked up from germline, CDR1 is SGHDT and CDR2 is YYEEEE. CDR3 size: 16 residues. Trimming pared 2 bases from V and 0 bases from J, leaving 9 bases between. The CDR3 region is CASSFGGSSYNSPLHF. The CDR3 DNA reads TGTGCCAGCAGCTTTGGCGGGAGCTCCTATAATTCACCCCTCCACTTT.

This sequence joins TRBV14 and TRBJ2-2; TRBD1 is a possible D gene (5 bases). Germline loops: CDR1 SGHDN, CDR2 FVKESK. This CDR3 has 14 residues. V was shortened by 1 base and J by 3 bases, with 6 bases between the two germline ends. This chain's CDR3 is CASSQVRDTGELFF. CDR3 coding DNA: TGTGCCAGCAGCCAAGTCAGGGACACCGGGGAGCTGTTTTTT.

This clone was counted a single time. Other DNA variants within this sample encode the same CDR3. The chain is built from TRBV7-6 and TRBJ2-3; perhaps TRBD1 as D (6 bases). V dropped 8 bases and J dropped 0 bases, with 12 bases sitting between them. CDR3 length: 14 residues. Germline values: CDR1 SGHVS, CDR2 FNYEAQ. The CDR3 is CASPPRGSTDTQYF. Here the CDR3 DNA reads TGTGCCAGCCCTCCCAGGGGCAGCACAGATACGCAGTATTTT.

This sequence joins TRBV5-1 and TRBJ2-4, with TRBD1 identical over 9 bases. Germline CDR1 and CDR2: SGHRS and YFSETQ. J was trimmed by 5 bases and V by 3 bases; bases with no gene match: 6. The CDR3 is 15 amino acids. This chain's CDR3 is CASSSKGQGQNIQYF. In DNA form, the CDR3 reads TGCGCCAGCAGCTCGAAGGGACAGGGCCAAAACATTCAGTACTTC. Supplemented by reference TRBV5-1 and TRBJ2-4, the full variable domain reads KAGVTQTPRYLIKTRGQQVTLSCSPISGHRSVSWYQQTPGQGLQFLFEYFSETQRNKGNFPGRFSGRQFSNSRSEMNVSTLELGDSALYLCASSSKGQGQNIQYFGAGTRLSVL.

The chain couples TRBV5-1 to TRBJ2-2, with D perhaps matching TRBD1 (5 bases). The CDR3 loop spans 13 amino acids. With 7 bases removed from V and 6 bases from J, the gap between germline ends came to 13 bases. Germline-derived CDR1 and CDR2 are SGHRS and YFSETQ. The CDR3 sequence is CASHRQTAGELFF. In DNA form, the CDR3 reads TGCGCCAGCCACAGACAGACCGCCGGGGAGCTGTTTTTT.

V is TRBV30 and J is TRBJ1-2, with 7 bases matching TRBD1. CDR3 length: 16 amino acids. CDR1 and CDR2 from the germline V gene are GTSNPN and SVGIG (reference sequence). With 3 bases clipped from V and 6 bases from J, the junction kept 16 bases outside the gene matches. The CDR3 DNA sequence: TGTGCCTGGAGCAACCCCTGGAGGGGGCGTCAGGATGGCTACACCTTC. Translating it yields CAWSNPWRGRQDGYTF.

The genes are TRBV29-1 and TRBJ1-4, with D possibly being TRBD1 (5 bases). Between the trimmed V and J ends, which lost 7 bases and 11 bases, there was a span of 20 bases. The length of the CDR3 is 13 residues. CDR1 and CDR2 (germline): SQVTM, ANQGSEA. CDR3 sequence reads: CSAQPSGQGKLFF. Here the CDR3 DNA reads TGCAGCGCCCAACCCTCGGGCCAGGGTAAACTGTTTTTT.

The J gene is TRBJ1-3, the V gene TRBV6-5, with 7 bases matching TRBD1. In germline, CDR1 is MNHEY, CDR2 SVGAGI. This CDR3 is 13 amino acids long. With V trimmed by 6 bases and J by 8 bases, 7 bases remained unmatched. CDR3 sequence (DNA): TGTGCCAGCAGGGGGCAGGGGGAAGACACCATATATTTT. This encodes CASRGQGEDTIYF.

The V call is TRBV28, the J call TRBJ1-6, with 10 bases lining up with TRBD1. This CDR3 is built from 20 residues. V shed 6 bases and J 7 bases; nucleotides not matched to a gene: 21. The V gene's germline CDR1 is MDHEN and CDR2 SYDVKM. In DNA, the CDR3 is TGTGCCAGCAGCACACCCACCGGGACAGGGGCCGTAGTTCCCAATTCACCCCTCCACTTT. This gives the protein CASSTPTGTGAVVPNSPLHF.

This clone was seen just once. This chain connects TRBV30 to TRBJ2-3; TRBD2 matches at 7 bases. The CDR3 sequence is 16 residues long. V shed 3 bases and J 3 bases; nucleotides not matched to a gene: 12. Germline V gene data show CDR1 as GTSNPN and CDR2 as SVGIG (reference sequence). The CDR3 is CAWSHGGGSGTDTQYF. The CDR3 region has the DNA TGTGCCTGGAGCCATGGGGGGGGGAGCGGGACAGATACGCAGTATTTT. The full variable domain, its missing parts supplied by reference TRBV30 and TRBJ2-3, is SQTIHQWPATLVQPVGSPLSLECTVEGTSNPNLYWYRQAAGRGLQLLFYSVGIGQISSEVPQNLSASRPQDRQFILSSKKLLLSDSGFYLCAWSHGGGSGTDTQYFGPGTRLTVL.

This clone was observed a handful of times. This rearrangement joins TRBV19 to TRBJ1-2; unclear D gene. CDR1 and CDR2 (germline): LNHDA, SQIVND (reference sequence). The CDR3 extends over 15 amino acids. V lost 3 bases, J lost 0 bases, and 11 bases lay in between. The DNA for the CDR3 is TGTGCCAGTAGTATCCCCGCAGTCGCTAACTATGGCTACACCTTC. This gives the protein CASSIPAVANYGYTF.

The chain combines TRBV2 with TRBJ1-1; D is undetermined. The CDR3 loop spans 14 amino acids. In germline, CDR1 is SNHLY, CDR2 FYNNEI. V was shortened by 6 bases and J by 1 base, with 12 bases between the two germline ends. DNA for the CDR3: TGTGCCAGCAGACAGAGGGCCAGGAACACTGAAGCTTTCTTT. This codes for CASRQRARNTEAFF.

This clone has just a few counts. The chain links TRBV13 to TRBJ2-5; the match to TRBD2 covers 7 bases. From germline, CDR1 is PRHDT and CDR2 FYEKMQ (reference sequence). The CDR3 extends over 13 amino acids. The J segment lost 4 bases and the V segment lost 5 bases, leaving 4 bases of the junction unmatched. The CDR3 here is CASSQGGRETQYF. The CDR3, as DNA: TGTGCCAGCAGCCAAGGCGGGAGAGAGACCCAGTACTTC.

This clone has only a few counts. The chain couples TRBV28 to TRBJ1-5; no reliable D call. Germline values: CDR1 MDHEN, CDR2 SYDVKM. Trimming removed 1 base from V and 2 bases from J, with 12 bases in between. This CDR3 is 16 amino acids long. CDR3 coding DNA: TGTGCCAGCAGTTTATCGCGGGGAATAGGCAATCAGCCCCAGCATTTT. Its protein is CASSLSRGIGNQPQHF.

The chain combines TRBV2 with TRBJ2-7; D is possibly TRBD1 (5 bases). CDR1 is SNHLY and CDR2 is FYNNEI in the germline V gene. Trimming stripped 2 bases from V and 8 bases from J, with 10 bases between. The CDR3 length is 12 residues. DNA for the CDR3: TGTGCCAGCAGTGAATCTCAGGGAAAGCAGTACTTC. Residues: CASSESQGKQYF.

In the case of this clone: Relative to the germline gene, one junction end is altered; a read error may explain this. The chain recombines TRBV7-9 with TRBJ1-2; maybe TRBD1 (6 bases). The CDR3 loop spans 18 amino acids. The germline CDR1 and CDR2 sequences are SEHNR and FQNEAQ (reference sequence). The DNA for the CDR3 is TGTTCCAGCAGCTTATTTGGTCAGGGGCCACGTCCTAACTATGGCTACACCTTC. It encodes CSSSLFGQGPRPNYGYTF.

This clone was counted between two and nine times. V and J are TRBV6-1 and TRBJ1-1; possibly TRBD1 for D (5 bases). Trimming shortened V by 2 bases and J by 4 bases, and 8 bases separated the two germline ends. The CDR3 extends over 13 amino acids. Germline V CDR1 and CDR2: MNHNS, SASEGT. The CDR3 DNA sequence: TGTGCCAGCAGTGAACAAGGGGCCACTGAAGCTTTCTTT. Translation gives CASSEQGATEAFF.

The chain is built from TRBV5-6 and TRBJ2-2; 9 nucleotides agree with TRBD2. Germline CDR1 SGHDT, CDR2 YYEEEE. The CDR3 contains 16 residues. V trimming: 5 bases; J trimming: 3 bases; junction bases outside the gene matches: 8. The CDR3 DNA sequence: TGTGCCAGCAGTCAAGGGGTAGCGGGGGACACCGGGGAGCTGTTTTTT. Translated, it gives CASSQGVAGDTGELFF. Filled out from reference TRBV5-6 and TRBJ2-2, the complete variable domain reads DAGVTQSPTHLIKTRGQQVTLRCSPKSGHDTVSWYQQALGQGPQFIFQYYEEEERQRGNFPDRFSGHQFPNYSSELNVNALLLGDSALYLCASSQGVAGDTGELFFGEGSRLTVL.

V and J are TRBV10-2 and TRBJ1-4; D possibly corresponds to TRBD1 (6 bases). Trimming pared 2 bases from V and 7 bases from J, leaving 8 bases between. This CDR3 is 13 amino acids long. Germline V gives CDR1 WSHSY, CDR2 SAAADI. CDR3 in amino acids: CASSETGLEKLFF. CDR3 in DNA: TGCGCCAGCAGTGAGACAGGGCTTGAAAAACTGTTTTTT.

The chain couples TRBV6-4 to TRBJ2-2; D remains ambiguous. CDR3 length: 14 residues. Germline V gene data show CDR1 as MRHNA and CDR2 as SNTAGT. Trimming stripped 2 bases from V and 1 base from J, with 5 bases between. The DNA for the CDR3 is TGTGCCAGCAGTGACGGGCTGAACACCGGGGAGCTGTTTTTT. It encodes CASSDGLNTGELFF.

V gene TRBV5-4 combines with J gene TRBJ2-7; 10 bases are a match to TRBD2. Looked up from germline, CDR1 is SGHNT and CDR2 is YYREEE (reference sequence). Germline trimming cut 4 bases from V and 4 bases from J; bases unmatched to any gene: 8. The CDR3 has 15 residues. The CDR3 DNA reads as TGTGCCAGCAGCAGACCCGGGACTAGCGTGTACGAGCAGTACTTC. Its translation is CASSRPGTSVYEQYF. Full variable domain (missing parts from reference TRBV5-4 and TRBJ2-7): ETGVTQSPTHLIKTRGQQVTLRCSSQSGHNTVSWYQQALGQGPQFIFQYYREEENGRGNFPPRFSGLQFPNYSSELNVNALELDDSALYLCASSRPGTSVYEQYFGPGTRLTVT.

This chain connects TRBV28 to TRBJ1-5; D ambiguous. This CDR3 is built from 18 residues. CDR1 MDHEN and CDR2 SYDVKM come from the germline V gene. The V end lost 1 base, the J end lost 0 bases, and 16 bases lay between the germline ends. CDR3 protein: CASSLYGKREYSNQPQHF. In DNA, the CDR3 is TGTGCCAGCAGTTTATATGGTAAGAGGGAGTATAGCAATCAGCCCCAGCATTTT.

The chain combines TRBV29-1 with TRBJ2-7, with D perhaps TRBD2 (5 bases). The V and J ends lost 8 bases and 9 bases respectively, with 35 bases between them. The CDR3 is 17 amino acids. Germline CDR1 reads SQVTM; CDR2 reads ANQGSEA. CDR3 DNA sequence: TGCAGCCTTCGATGGGAGAATGTTACGAGGCAGTACTCCGGGCAGTACTTC. It codes for CSLRWENVTRQYSGQYF.

This clone was found once. The sample contains more than one DNA sequence encoding this CDR3. This chain links TRBV5-1 with TRBJ2-3, with 7 bases that match TRBD1. Germline-derived CDR1 and CDR2 are SGHRS and YFSETQ. The junction had 2 bases not matched to a gene; V was cut back by 0 bases and J by 4 bases. The CDR3 length is 14 residues. The DNA of the CDR3 is TGCGCCAGCAGCTTGGGACAGGGTCCAGATACGCAGTATTTT. Residues: CASSLGQGPDTQYF. Variable domain in full (rest from reference TRBV5-1 and TRBJ2-3): KAGVTQTPRYLIKTRGQQVTLSCSPISGHRSVSWYQQTPGQGLQFLFEYFSETQRNKGNFPGRFSGRQFSNSRSEMNVSTLELGDSALYLCASSLGQGPDTQYFGPGTRLTVL.